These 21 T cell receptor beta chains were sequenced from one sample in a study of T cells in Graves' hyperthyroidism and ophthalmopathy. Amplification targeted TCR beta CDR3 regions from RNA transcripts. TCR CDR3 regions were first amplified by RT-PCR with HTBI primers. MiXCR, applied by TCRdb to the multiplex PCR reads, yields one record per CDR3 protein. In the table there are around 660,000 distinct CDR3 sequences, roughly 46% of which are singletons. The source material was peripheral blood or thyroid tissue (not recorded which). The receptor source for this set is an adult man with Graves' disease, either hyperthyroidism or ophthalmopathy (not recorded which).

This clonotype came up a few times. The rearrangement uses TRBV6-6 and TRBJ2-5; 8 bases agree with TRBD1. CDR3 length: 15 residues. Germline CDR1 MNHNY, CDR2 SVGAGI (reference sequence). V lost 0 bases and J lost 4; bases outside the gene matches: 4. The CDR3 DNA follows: TGTGCCAGCAGTTACTCGGGCAGGGGGCGAGAGACCCAGTACTTC. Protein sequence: CASSYSGRGRETQYF.

The CDR3 nucleotides are TGTGCCAGTAGTAACGGACAGGGGGCGGGGGAGCAGTACTTC. Residues: CASSNGQGAGEQYF. The chain links TRBV19 to TRBJ2-7, with 11 bases fitting TRBD1. CDR1 is LNHDA, CDR2 SQIVND, per germline (reference sequence). This CDR3 has 14 amino acids. J lost 7 bases, V lost 4 bases, and 6 bases had no gene match.

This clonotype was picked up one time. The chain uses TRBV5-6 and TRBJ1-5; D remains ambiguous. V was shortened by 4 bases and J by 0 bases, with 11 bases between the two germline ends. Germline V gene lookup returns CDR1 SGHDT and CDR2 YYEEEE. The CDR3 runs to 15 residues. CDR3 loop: CASSVNKVSNQPQHF. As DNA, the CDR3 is TGTGCCAGCAGCGTCAACAAGGTTAGCAATCAGCCCCAGCATTTT.

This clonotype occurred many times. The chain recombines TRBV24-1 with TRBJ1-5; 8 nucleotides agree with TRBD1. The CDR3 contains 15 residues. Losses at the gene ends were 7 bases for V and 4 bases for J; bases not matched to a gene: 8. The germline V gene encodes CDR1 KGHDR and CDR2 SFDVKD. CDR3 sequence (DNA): TGTGCCACCAGCCGAGGACAGGGAGATAATCAGCCCCAGCATTTT. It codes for CATSRGQGDNQPQHF.

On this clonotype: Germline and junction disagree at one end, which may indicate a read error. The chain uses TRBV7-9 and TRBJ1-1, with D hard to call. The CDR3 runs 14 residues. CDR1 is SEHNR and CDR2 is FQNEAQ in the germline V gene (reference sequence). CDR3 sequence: CASSLVRLNTETFF. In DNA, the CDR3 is TGTGCCAGCAGCTTAGTGAGATTAAACACTGAAACTTTCTTT.

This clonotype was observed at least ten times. Here the CDR3 reads CASSQGLENTIYF. In DNA form, the CDR3 reads TGTGCCAGCAGCCAAGGCCTGGAAAACACCATATATTTT. This rearrangement joins TRBV3-1 to TRBJ1-3; D ambiguous. The V and J ends lost 1 base and 6 bases respectively, with 7 bases between them. This CDR3 is built from 13 residues. CDR1 is LGHDT, CDR2 YNNKEL, per germline (reference sequence).

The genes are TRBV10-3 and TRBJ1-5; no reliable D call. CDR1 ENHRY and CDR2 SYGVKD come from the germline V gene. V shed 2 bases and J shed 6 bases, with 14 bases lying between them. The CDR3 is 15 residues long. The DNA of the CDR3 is TGTGCCATCAGTGAGGCGACGACGGTTAGTCAGCCCCAGCATTTT. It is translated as CAISEATTVSQPQHF.

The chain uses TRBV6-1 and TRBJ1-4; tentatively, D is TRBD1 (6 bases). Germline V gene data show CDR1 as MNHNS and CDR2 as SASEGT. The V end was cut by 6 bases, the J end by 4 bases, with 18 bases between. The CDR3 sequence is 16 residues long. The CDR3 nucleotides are TGTGCCAGCAGCTGGACAGAATCAAGGATTAATGAAAAACTGTTTTTT. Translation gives CASSWTESRINEKLFF.

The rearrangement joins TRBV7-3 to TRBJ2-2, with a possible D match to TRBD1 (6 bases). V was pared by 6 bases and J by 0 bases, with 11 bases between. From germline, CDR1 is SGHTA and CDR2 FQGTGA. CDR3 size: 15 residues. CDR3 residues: CASSDRLTNTGELFF. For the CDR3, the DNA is TGTGCCAGCAGTGACAGGTTGACGAACACCGGGGAGCTGTTTTTT.

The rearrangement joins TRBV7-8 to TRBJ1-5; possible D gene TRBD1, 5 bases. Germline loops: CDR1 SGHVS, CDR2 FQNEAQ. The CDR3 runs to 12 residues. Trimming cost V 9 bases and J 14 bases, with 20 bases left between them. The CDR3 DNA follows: TGTGCCAGTAGTATGGGGGGGATCCACGAGCATTTT. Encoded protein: CASSMGGIHEHF.

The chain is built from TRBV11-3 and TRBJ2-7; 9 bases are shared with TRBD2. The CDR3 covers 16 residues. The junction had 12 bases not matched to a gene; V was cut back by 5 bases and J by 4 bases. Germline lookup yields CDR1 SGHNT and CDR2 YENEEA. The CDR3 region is CASSPQAGLALYEQYF. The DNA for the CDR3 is TGTGCCAGCAGCCCTCAGGCGGGACTAGCTTTATACGAGCAGTACTTC.

CDR3 sequence reads: CAISESGTQPQHF. CDR3 DNA sequence: TGTGCCATCAGTGAGTCCGGGACTCAGCCCCAGCATTTT. This chain joins TRBV10-3 and TRBJ1-5, with D perhaps TRBD1 (5 bases). From germline, CDR1 is ENHRY and CDR2 SYGVKD. Trimming took off 0 bases at V and 6 bases at J, with 6 bases between the two ends. This CDR3 is built from 13 residues.

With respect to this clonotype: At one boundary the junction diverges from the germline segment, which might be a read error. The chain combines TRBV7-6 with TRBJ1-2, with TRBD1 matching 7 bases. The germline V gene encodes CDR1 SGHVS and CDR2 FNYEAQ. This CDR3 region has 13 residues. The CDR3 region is CASSSGPAGTVVF. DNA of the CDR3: TGTGCCAGCAGCTCGGGGCCCGCCGGGACAGTCGTCTTC. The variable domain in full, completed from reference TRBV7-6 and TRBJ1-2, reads GAGVSQSPRYKVTKRGQDVALRCDPISGHVSLYWYRQALGQGPEFLTYFNYEAQQDKSGLPNDRFSAERPEGSISTLTIQRTEQRDSAMYRCASSSGPAGTVVFGSGTRLTVV.

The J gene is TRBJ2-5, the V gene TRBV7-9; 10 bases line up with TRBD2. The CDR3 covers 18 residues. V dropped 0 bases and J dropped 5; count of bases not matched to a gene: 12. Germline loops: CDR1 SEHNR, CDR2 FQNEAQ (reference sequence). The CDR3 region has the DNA TGTGCCAGCAGCTTAGCGGGGGGACTAGCGATGCTTCTCGAGACCCAGTACTTC. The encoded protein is CASSLAGGLAMLLETQYF.

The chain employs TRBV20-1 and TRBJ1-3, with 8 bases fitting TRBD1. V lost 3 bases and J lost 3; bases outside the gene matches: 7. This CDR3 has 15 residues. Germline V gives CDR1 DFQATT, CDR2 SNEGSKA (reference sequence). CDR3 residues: CSASGDRGYGNTIYF. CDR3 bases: TGCAGTGCTAGTGGAGACAGGGGATATGGAAACACCATATATTTT.

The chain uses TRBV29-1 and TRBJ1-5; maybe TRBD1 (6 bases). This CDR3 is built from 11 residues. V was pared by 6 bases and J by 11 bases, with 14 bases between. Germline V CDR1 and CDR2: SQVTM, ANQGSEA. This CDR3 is CSVGAARAQHF. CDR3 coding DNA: TGCAGCGTGGGGGCCGCTCGGGCCCAGCATTTT.

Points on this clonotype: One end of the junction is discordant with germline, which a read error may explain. The CDR3: CSASSQEVSFKGNPEAFF. The CDR3 bases are TGCAGCGCCAGCAGCCAAGAGGTGTCATTCAAAGGGAACCCTGAAGCTTTCTTT. The chain links TRBV29-1 to TRBJ1-1; D call uncertain. CDR3 length equals 18 residues. From germline, CDR1 is SQVTM and CDR2 ANQGSEA.

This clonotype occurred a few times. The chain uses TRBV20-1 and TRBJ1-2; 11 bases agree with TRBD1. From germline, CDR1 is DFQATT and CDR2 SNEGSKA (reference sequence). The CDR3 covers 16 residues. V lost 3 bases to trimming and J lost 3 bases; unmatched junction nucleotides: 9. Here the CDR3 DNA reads TGCAGTGCTAGTAGGACAGGGGGCAGTAAGGACTATGGCTACACCTTC. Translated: CSASRTGGSKDYGYTF.

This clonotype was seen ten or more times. CDR3: CASSEWGRGRETQYF. The CDR3, as DNA: TGTGCCAGCAGTGAATGGGGGAGAGGCCGAGAGACCCAGTACTTC. The genes are TRBV2 and TRBJ2-5; D may correspond to TRBD1 or TRBD2 (5 bases each). Germline lookup yields CDR1 SNHLY and CDR2 FYNNEI. V lost 2 bases and J lost 4, with 14 bases in between. The CDR3 runs 15 residues. Filled out from reference TRBV2 and TRBJ2-5, the complete variable domain reads EPEVTQTPSHQVTQMGQEVILRCVPISNHLYFYWYRQILGQKVEFLVSFYNNEISEKSEIFDDQFSVERPDGSNFTLKIRSTKLEDSAMYFCASSEWGRGRETQYFGPGTRLLVL.

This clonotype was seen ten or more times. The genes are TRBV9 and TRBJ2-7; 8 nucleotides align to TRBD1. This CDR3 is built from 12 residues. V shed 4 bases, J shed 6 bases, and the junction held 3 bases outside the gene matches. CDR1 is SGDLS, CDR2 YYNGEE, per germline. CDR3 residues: CASSSGQGEQYF. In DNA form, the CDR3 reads TGTGCCAGCAGCTCTGGACAGGGCGAGCAGTACTTC.

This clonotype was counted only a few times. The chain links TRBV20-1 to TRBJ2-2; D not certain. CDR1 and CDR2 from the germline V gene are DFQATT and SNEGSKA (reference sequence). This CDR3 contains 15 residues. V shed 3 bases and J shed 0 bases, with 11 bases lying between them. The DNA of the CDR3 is TGCAGTGCTAGCACTCCAGAGGCGAACACCGGGGAGCTGTTTTTT. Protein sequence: CSASTPEANTGELFF.